A single sample is the source of the 18 T cell receptor beta chains below, sequenced in a study of blood T cell repertoires in COVID-19. The method was immunoSEQ multiplex PCR; TCRdb's version includes in-frame clones alone and lacks a portion of them. The sample consists of tens of thousands of clones, roughly 86% of them appearing once. Input material: peripheral blood. The source is a man between 50 and 59 years old with active or convalescent COVID-19.

The J gene is TRBJ2-3, the V gene TRBV27; D is undetermined. Trimming pared 1 base from V and 4 bases from J, leaving 3 bases between. CDR3 length: 12 residues. The V gene's germline CDR1 is MNHEY and CDR2 SMNVEV (reference sequence). CDR3 nucleotides: TGTGCCAGCAGTTTATTCTCAGATACGCAGTATTTT. Translating it yields CASSLFSDTQYF.

This chain connects TRBV9 to TRBJ1-1; no clear D. The germline CDR1 and CDR2 sequences are SGDLS and YYNGEE. This CDR3 comprises 12 residues. V lost 0 bases and J 7 bases, leaving 7 bases between the germline ends. CDR3 DNA sequence: TGTGCCAGCAGCGTAGTTGAGGGTGAAGCTTTCTTT. This encodes CASSVVEGEAFF. The entire variable domain, with the rest obtained from reference TRBV9 and TRBJ1-1, is as follows: DSGVTQTPKHLITATGQRVTLRCSPRSGDLSVYWYQQSLDQGLQFLIQYYNGEERAKGNILERFSAQQFPDLHSELNLSSLELGDSALYFCASSVVEGEAFFGQGTRLTVV.

The chain carries TRBV6-2 or TRBV6-3 and TRBJ2-7, with 7 bases that match TRBD1. Unmatched junction bases numbered 4, after V lost 3 bases and J lost 2 bases. The germline gives CDR1 MNHEY, CDR2 SVGEGT. CDR3 length equals 14 residues. The CDR3 protein is CASSYPTGTYEQYF. CDR3 bases: TGTGCCAGCAGTTATCCGACAGGGACCTACGAGCAGTACTTC.

The V call is TRBV4-3, the J call TRBJ2-7, with a possible D match to TRBD2 (5 bases). Deletions cut 0 bases from V and 5 bases from J, with 14 bases between. The CDR3 has 15 residues. Germline loops: CDR1 LGHNA, CDR2 YSLEER. Here the CDR3 reads CASSQDPGLAHEQYF. The DNA for the CDR3 is TGCGCCAGCAGCCAAGATCCTGGCCTAGCCCACGAGCAGTACTTC.

The rearrangement uses TRBV14 and TRBJ2-7, with TRBD1 matching 7 bases. Germline V gene lookup returns CDR1 SGHDN and CDR2 FVKESK. V shed 1 base and J 5 bases; nucleotides not matched to a gene: 5. This CDR3 has 14 residues. The CDR3 loop reads CASSQGQGFHEQYV. The CDR3 DNA sequence: TGTGCCAGCAGCCAAGGACAGGGTTTTCACGAGCAGTACGTC.

The rearrangement links TRBV6-1 to TRBJ1-2, with 9 bases identical to TRBD1. The CDR3 spans 15 residues. Losses at the gene ends were 0 bases for V and 4 bases for J; bases not matched to a gene: 3. Germline V gene lookup returns CDR1 MNHNS and CDR2 SASEGT. The CDR3 DNA reads TGTGCCAGCAGTGAAGCGGGACAGGGAACCTATGGCTACACCTTC. Protein sequence: CASSEAGQGTYGYTF.

The J gene is TRBJ2-5, the V gene TRBV10-3; the D gene is possibly TRBD1 (5 bases). The length of the CDR3 is 12 residues. V was cut by 9 bases and J by 0 bases, with 8 bases left in between. CDR1 and CDR2 (germline): ENHRY, SYGVKD. The CDR3 coding sequence is TGTGCCATAGGACAAGACCAAGAGACCCAGTACTTC. This sequence encodes CAIGQDQETQYF.

The chain uses TRBV6-5 and TRBJ1-1; 7 bases agree with TRBD1. Trimming removed 6 bases from V and 0 bases from J; junction bases left unmatched: 4. This CDR3 contains 14 residues. Germline CDR1 MNHEY, CDR2 SVGAGI. CDR3 residues: CASRRQGMNTEAFF. The DNA of the CDR3 is TGTGCCAGCAGGAGACAGGGCATGAACACTGAAGCTTTCTTT.

The chain uses TRBV11-2 and TRBJ1-4; D gene uncertain. This CDR3 spans 15 amino acids. Trimming shortened V by 5 bases and J by 2 bases, and 12 bases separated the two germline ends. In germline, CDR1 is SGHAT, CDR2 FQNNGV. CDR3 region: CASSPRPVTNEKLFF. The CDR3 DNA follows: TGTGCCAGCAGCCCTAGACCGGTGACTAATGAAAAACTGTTTTTT.

This clone was found a few times. V is TRBV6-2 or TRBV6-3 and J is TRBJ2-7; D call uncertain. V was pared by 6 bases and J by 6 bases, with 9 bases between. Germline CDR1 MNHEY, CDR2 SVGEGT. The CDR3 is 11 residues long. CDR3 bases: TGTGCCAGCAGCGGGCCACTCGAGCAGTACTTC. Translation: CASSGPLEQYF.

The chain combines TRBV20-1 with TRBJ1-1, with D unresolved. Trimming pared 3 bases from V and 0 bases from J, leaving 14 bases between. This CDR3 region has 15 residues. Germline V gives CDR1 DFQATT, CDR2 SNEGSKA (reference sequence). The CDR3 sequence is CSASRAAAVNTEAFF. CDR3 DNA sequence: TGCAGTGCTAGTCGCGCAGCCGCGGTGAACACTGAAGCTTTCTTT.

This clone was recorded once. The V gene is TRBV7-2, the J gene TRBJ2-5; tentatively, D is TRBD1 (5 bases). This CDR3 is 14 amino acids long. Germline CDR1 reads SGHTA; CDR2 reads FQGNSA. Trimming cost V 3 bases and J 2 bases, with 10 bases left between them. CDR3 sequence: CASSFPRDQETQYF. CDR3 nucleotide sequence: TGTGCCAGCAGCTTCCCCAGGGATCAAGAGACCCAGTACTTC.

This clone came up once. The V call is TRBV3-1 (or the pseudogene TRBV3-2), the J call TRBJ2-5; 9 bases line up with TRBD2. The CDR3 is 16 residues long. V shed 1 base and J 0 bases; nucleotides not matched to a gene: 3. Germline values: CDR1 LGHDT, CDR2 YNNKEL (reference sequence). The chain's CDR3 is CASSQVAGGYQETQYF. CDR3 in DNA: TGTGCCAGCAGCCAAGTGGCGGGGGGGTACCAAGAGACCCAGTACTTC.

The rearrangement joins TRBV24-1 to TRBJ2-2, with D perhaps matching TRBD1 (5 bases). The CDR3 runs to 15 residues. Trimming removed 1 base from V and 2 bases from J, with 7 bases in between. Germline V gene lookup returns CDR1 KGHDR and CDR2 SFDVKD. CDR3 loop: CATSDLGANTGELFF. The CDR3 DNA reads as TGTGCCACCAGTGATTTAGGGGCAAACACCGGGGAGCTGTTTTTT.

The CDR3 is CASSLDRGTYGYTF. The CDR3 bases are TGTGCCAGCAGTCTAGACAGGGGAACCTATGGCTACACCTTC. The chain recombines TRBV28 with TRBJ1-2; the match to TRBD1 covers 8 bases. Germline CDR1 MDHEN, CDR2 SYDVKM. This CDR3 has 14 residues. Unmatched junction bases numbered 6, after V lost 5 bases and J lost 4 bases.

This clone was found once. J is TRBJ1-4 and V is TRBV10-2, with D possibly matching TRBD1 (6 bases). The CDR3 is 16 residues long. V was cut by 5 bases and J by 6 bases, with 19 bases left in between. Germline V gives CDR1 WSHSY, CDR2 SAAADI. CDR3 in amino acids: CASSPEGEEEDEKLFF. The CDR3 DNA is TGCGCCAGCAGTCCCGAGGGGGAAGAGGAGGATGAAAAACTGTTTTTT.

V and J are TRBV24-1 and TRBJ2-2; 7 nucleotides align to TRBD1. After removal of 4 bases from V and 0 bases from J, the junction contained 7 bases not matched to a gene. The germline V gene encodes CDR1 KGHDR and CDR2 SFDVKD. The CDR3 contains 17 residues. In nucleotides, the CDR3 is TGTGCCACCAGTGACCGGGACAGCTTCGCGAACACCGGGGAGCTGTTTTTT. As protein: CATSDRDSFANTGELFF.

CDR3 residues: CASDAAGSSYNSPLHF. CDR3 sequence (DNA): TGTGCCAGCGACGCGGCGGGGAGCTCCTATAATTCACCCCTCCACTTT. The chain recombines TRBV7-9 with TRBJ1-6, with D uncertain. The CDR3 contains 16 residues. V was pared by 8 bases and J by 0 bases, with 14 bases between. Germline loops: CDR1 SEHNR, CDR2 FQNEAQ (reference sequence).